This TCR beta chain was sequenced during a study of blood T cell repertoires in COVID-19. Study information: Researchers got acute and convalescent COVID-19 samples from the United States, Italy and Spain. Sources were T cells, B-cell-depleted T cells, or PBMCs; the material itself was cDNA or gDNA.

This clone was picked up a small number of times. J lost 4 bases, V lost 4 bases, and 2 bases had no gene match. Germline CDR1 SGHVS, CDR2 FNYEAQ. The CDR3 contains 13 residues. In the original analysis: Reference gene primer amplification yielded estimated nucleated cell counts. The data were produced by immunoSEQ multiplex PCR, yet TCRdb's version contains in-frame clones alone and is incomplete. D and trimming come from the DNA, and the V and J calls and clone size come from that table. The repertoire holds about 110,000 clones, with roughly 85% as singletons. This receptor was obtained from a human donor in a cohort sampled during active COVID-19. Sequenced material: peripheral blood. This chain links TRBV7-6 with TRBJ1-2; 8 positions match TRBD1. Written as DNA, the CDR3 is TGTGCCAGCAGCTCTGGACAGGGCTATGGCTACACCTTC. The encoded protein is CASSSGQGYGYTF.